These 7 T cell receptor beta chains were sequenced from one sample in a study of CD8+CD57+ T cells in acquired aplastic anemia. Genomic DNA, the template, was used for profiling of the TCR beta VDJ and CDR3. TCRdb recomputed calls from the reads with MiXCR, one row per CDR3 protein. The repertoire includes hundreds of thousands of distinct CDR3 sequences, around 72% of them detected once, and approximately 4% sits in the top ten. Source material: sorted CD4+, CD8+, or CD8+CD57+ T cells (not recorded which) from PBMCs. Receptor source: a human donor in good health, serving as a control.

The V and J genes are TRBV5-1 and TRBJ2-5, with D possibly being TRBD2 (5 bases). Trimming took 0 bases from V and 0 from J, leaving 18 bases between them. Germline CDR1 reads SGHRS; CDR2 reads YFSETQ. This CDR3 region has 18 residues. This CDR3 reads CASSLASGSAGYQETQYF. CDR3 nucleotides: TGCGCCAGCAGCTTGGCCTCGGGTTCGGCGGGCTACCAAGAGACCCAGTACTTC.

This clonotype showed up just a few times. The chain links TRBV27 to TRBJ1-2; tentative D call: TRBD1 (5 bases). In germline, CDR1 is MNHEY, CDR2 SMNVEV (reference sequence). The CDR3 consists of 15 residues. Trimming cost V 5 bases and J 0 bases, with 13 bases left between them. CDR3 sequence (DNA): TGTGCCAGCAGTAGGCAGGGTTCTTCTAACTATGGCTACACCTTC. Amino acids: CASSRQGSSNYGYTF.

There are many counts of this clonotype. The chain has TRBV24-1 and TRBJ2-1; 8 positions match TRBD2. CDR1 KGHDR and CDR2 SFDVKD come from the germline V gene. V lost 5 bases to trimming and J lost 5 bases; unmatched junction nucleotides: 4. The CDR3 is made up of 14 amino acids. The DNA of the CDR3 is TGTGCCACCAGTGGAGCGGGGGTAAACAATGAGCAGTTCTTC. This translates into CATSGAGVNNEQFF.

In its sample, this clonotype was seen once. The junction departs from germline at one end; a sequencing error may be responsible. The chain recombines TRBV10-2 with TRBJ1-2; D gene unclear. CDR1 WSHSY and CDR2 SAAADI come from the germline V gene. The CDR3 is 13 residues long. The CDR3 is CASSGSNTDGYTF. For the CDR3, the DNA is TGTGCCAGCAGTGGGAGTAACACCGATGGCTACACCTTC.

The chain couples TRBV29-1 to TRBJ2-7, with 9 positions matching TRBD1. Germline loops: CDR1 SQVTM, CDR2 ANQGSEA. The V gene end was trimmed by 7 bases and the J gene end by 2 bases; junction bases not matched to a gene: 6. The CDR3 is made up of 13 amino acids. The DNA of the CDR3 is TGCAGCGCCCTAACAGGGGGCACCTACGAGCAGTACTTC. Its protein product is CSALTGGTYEQYF.

Ten or more counts support this clonotype. The chain is built from TRBV5-5 and TRBJ2-2; D is unresolved. Per the germline V gene, CDR1 is SGHKS and CDR2 is YYEKEE (reference sequence). The CDR3 has 13 amino acids. V lost 0 bases to trimming and J lost 7 bases, with 7 bases between them. In DNA form, the CDR3 reads TGTGCCAGCAGCTTGGAGGCAGGCGGGGAGCTGTTTTTT. Protein sequence: CASSLEAGGELFF. Based on the CDR3 plus reference TRBV5-5 and TRBJ2-2, the full variable domain is DAGVTQSPTHLIKTRGQQVTLRCSPISGHKSVSWYQQVLGQGPQFIFQYYEKEERGRGNFPDRFSARQFPNYSSELNVNALLLGDSALYLCASSLEAGGELFFGEGSRLTVL.

The chain recombines TRBV19 with TRBJ1-5, with D possibly being TRBD1 (5 bases). Germline-derived CDR1 and CDR2 are LNHDA and SQIVND (reference sequence). V lost 5 bases to trimming and J lost 0 bases, with 14 bases between them. There are 16 residues in the CDR3. The CDR3 DNA sequence: TGTGCCAGTAGTGCCGAGACAGCTCTTAGCAATCAGCCCCAGCATTTT. Its protein is CASSAETALSNQPQHF.